This record looks at one T cell receptor beta chain sequence and its context. In germline, CDR1 is SGHDT, CDR2 YYEEEE. Between the trimmed V and J ends, which lost 6 bases and 3 bases, there was a span of 16 bases. This CDR3 is 16 amino acids long. The source of the sample is a study of blood T cell repertoires in COVID-19. The repertoire was sequenced with immunoSEQ multiplex PCR; TCRdb's copy has only in-frame clones and lacks some. This sample has more than 65,000 clones; approximately 90% occur once, and the top ten carry around 9.1%. The clonotype comes from a human donor in a cohort sampled during active COVID-19. The sequencing input was peripheral blood. The chain combines TRBV5-6 with TRBJ1-6; tentative D call: TRBD1 (6 bases). The CDR3 bases are TGTGCCAGCACCCCCTGGGGGGGCTACTATAATTCACCCCTCCACTTT. Translating it yields CASTPWGGYYNSPLHF.